This TCR beta chain was identified during a study of T cells in Graves' hyperthyroidism and ophthalmopathy. Study information: The authors collected peripheral blood at initial diagnosis, before any treatment.

Germline V lookup: CDR1 MDHEN, CDR2 SYDVKM. The CDR3 runs 16 residues. V lost 6 bases, J lost 2 bases, and 19 bases lay in between. This clonotype showed up just a few times. What it binds is unknown. Active moderate-to-severe ophthalmopathy, Clinical Activity Score at least 3, NOSPECS at least 4, under 3 months' duration. PBMCs were obtained from 10 ml fresh peripheral blood. General study points: The model foresaw ophthalmopathy a median 6.5 months prior to onset.

TCR beta CDR3 region amplification was performed from RNA transcripts. The HTBI primer set drove a first-round RT-PCR of the TCR CDR3. TCRdb re-analysed the multiplex PCR reads in MiXCR, keeping a single row per CDR3 protein. The table records 500,000 to 550,000 distinct CDR3 sequences, just under 20% of them present only once. The origin of this receptor is a man between 40 and 49 years old with Graves' ophthalmopathy. This sequence joins TRBV28 and TRBJ1-1; weak D call: TRBD1 (6 bases). The material sequenced was blood. CDR3 region: CASSPPGWGANTEAFF. CDR3 nucleotides: TGTGCCAGCAGCCCACCCGGATGGGGGGCTAACACTGAAGCTTTCTTT.